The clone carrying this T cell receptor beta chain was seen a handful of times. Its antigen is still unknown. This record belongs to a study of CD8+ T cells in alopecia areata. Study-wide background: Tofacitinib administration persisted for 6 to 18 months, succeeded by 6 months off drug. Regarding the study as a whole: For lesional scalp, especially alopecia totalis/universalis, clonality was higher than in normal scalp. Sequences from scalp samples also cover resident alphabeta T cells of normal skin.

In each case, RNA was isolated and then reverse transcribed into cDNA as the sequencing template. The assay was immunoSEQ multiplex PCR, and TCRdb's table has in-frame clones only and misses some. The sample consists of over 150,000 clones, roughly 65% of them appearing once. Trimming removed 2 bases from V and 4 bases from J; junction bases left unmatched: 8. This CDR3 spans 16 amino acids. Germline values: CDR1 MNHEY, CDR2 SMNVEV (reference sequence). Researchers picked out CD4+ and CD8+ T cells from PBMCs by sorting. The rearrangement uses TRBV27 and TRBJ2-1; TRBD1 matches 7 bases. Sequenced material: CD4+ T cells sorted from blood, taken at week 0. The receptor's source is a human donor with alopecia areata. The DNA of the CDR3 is TGTGCCAGCAGTTTAGATAAGGACAGGACATACAATGAGCAGTTCTTC. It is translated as CASSLDKDRTYNEQFF.